This is a list of T cell receptor beta chains from one sample in a study of a mutant IDH1 vaccine in newly diagnosed glioma. Their cognate antigens are unknown. The data were produced by immunoSEQ multiplex PCR, yet TCRdb's version contains in-frame clones alone and is incomplete. In the table there are tens of thousands of clones, less than 80% of which are singletons. Sequenced here: PBMCs, sampled from a glioma patient whose treatment included an IDH1 peptide vaccine. The origin of the receptors is a middle-aged man with glioma. The CDR3 runs from the conserved cysteine through the conserved F or W. Each record gives: J gene, CDR3 length, clone size, V gene, D gene, CDR3 protein, CDR3 DNA. The D gene is left open where the match is weak. The size entry is marked missing in some rows and otherwise reads once, few, many or a size class.

J gene: TRBJ2-7; CDR3 length: 17; clone size: once; V gene: TRBV19; D gene: TRBD1; CDR3 protein: CASSIGYGIGQGAEQYF; CDR3 DNA: TGTGCCAGTAGTATAGGCTATGGTATTGGACAGGGGGCCGAGCAGTACTTC
J gene: TRBJ1-4; CDR3 length: 15; clone size: NA; V gene: TRBV5-6; D gene: NA; CDR3 protein: CASSFMAGDNEKLFF; CDR3 DNA: TGTGCCAGCAGCTTTATGGCAGGGGATAATGAAAAACTGTTTTTT
J gene: TRBJ2-3; CDR3 length: 11; clone size: NA; V gene: TRBV5-6; D gene: NA; CDR3 protein: CASSSTDTQYF; CDR3 DNA: TGTGCCAGCAGCTCCACAGATACGCAGTATTTT
J gene: TRBJ2-1; CDR3 length: 18; clone size: NA; V gene: TRBV10-3; D gene: TRBD2; CDR3 protein: CAISESNGAGVSYNEQFF; CDR3 DNA: TGTGCCATCAGTGAGTCGAACGGGGCGGGAGTATCCTACAATGAGCAGTTCTTC
J gene: TRBJ2-3; CDR3 length: 15; clone size: NA; V gene: TRBV6-1; D gene: TRBD2; CDR3 protein: CASRPLAGSTDTQYF; CDR3 DNA: TGTGCCAGCAGGCCACTAGCGGGTAGCACAGATACGCAGTATTTT
J gene: TRBJ2-7; CDR3 length: 13; clone size: few; V gene: TRBV14; D gene: NA; CDR3 protein: CASSRGAKYEQYF; CDR3 DNA: TGTGCCAGCAGCCGGGGGGCCAAATACGAGCAGTACTTC
J gene: TRBJ2-7; CDR3 length: 17; clone size: NA; V gene: TRBV19; D gene: TRBD1; CDR3 protein: CASSYERKDRDIYEQYF; CDR3 DNA: TGTGCCAGTAGTTATGAACGTAAGGACAGGGATATCTACGAGCAGTACTTC
J gene: TRBJ1-6; CDR3 length: 14; clone size: NA; V gene: TRBV9; D gene: TRBD1; CDR3 protein: CASSAQGVNSPLHF; CDR3 DNA: TGTGCCAGCAGCGCACAGGGGGTAAATTCACCCCTCCACTTT
J gene: TRBJ2-5; CDR3 length: 15; clone size: NA; V gene: TRBV5-4; D gene: NA; CDR3 protein: CASSSRAQGRETQYF; CDR3 DNA: TGTGCCAGCAGCTCCCGGGCCCAGGGGCGGGAGACCCAGTACTTC
J gene: TRBJ2-3; CDR3 length: 13; clone size: once; V gene: TRBV27; D gene: NA; CDR3 protein: CASSARVGDTQYF; CDR3 DNA: TGTGCCAGCAGTGCGCGAGTCGGTGATACGCAGTATTTT
J gene: TRBJ2-7; CDR3 length: 12; clone size: NA; V gene: TRBV10-3; D gene: NA; CDR3 protein: CAISDELGEQYF; CDR3 DNA: TGTGCCATCAGTGATGAGCTAGGCGAGCAGTACTTC
J gene: TRBJ2-1; CDR3 length: 15; clone size: NA; V gene: TRBV9; D gene: NA; CDR3 protein: CASSGRTRGKNEQFF; CDR3 DNA: TGTGCCAGCAGCGGCCGGACTAGGGGGAAGAATGAGCAGTTCTTC
J gene: TRBJ2-1; CDR3 length: 15; clone size: NA; V gene: TRBV6-1; D gene: NA; CDR3 protein: CASTEGGTPYNEQFF; CDR3 DNA: TGTGCCAGCACCGAAGGTGGGACGCCATACAATGAACAGTTCTTC
J gene: TRBJ2-3; CDR3 length: 14; clone size: once; V gene: TRBV13; D gene: NA; CDR3 protein: CASSPRPSTDTQYF; CDR3 DNA: TGTGCCAGCAGCCCGCGACCCAGCACAGATACGCAGTATTTT
J gene: TRBJ1-1; CDR3 length: 14; clone size: NA; V gene: TRBV6-6; D gene: NA; CDR3 protein: CASSRVVTGTEAFF; CDR3 DNA: TGTGCCAGCAGCAGGGTGGTCACCGGCACTGAAGCTTTCTTT
J gene: TRBJ1-1; CDR3 length: 14; clone size: medium-sized; V gene: TRBV6-6; D gene: NA; CDR3 protein: CASSYQSRGGEAFF; CDR3 DNA: TGTGCCAGCAGTTACCAATCCAGGGGAGGGGAAGCTTTCTTT
J gene: TRBJ1-2; CDR3 length: 14; clone size: NA; V gene: TRBV29-1; D gene: NA; CDR3 protein: CSDLFEGEIDGYTF; CDR3 DNA: TGCAGCGACCTTTTTGAAGGGGAAATTGATGGCTACACCTTC
J gene: TRBJ2-7; CDR3 length: 15; clone size: NA; V gene: TRBV19; D gene: TRBD2; CDR3 protein: CASRGVSGSRYEQYF; CDR3 DNA: TGTGCCAGTAGAGGGGTCAGCGGGAGCCGTTACGAGCAGTACTTC
J gene: TRBJ1-5; CDR3 length: 14; clone size: NA; V gene: TRBV5-1; D gene: NA; CDR3 protein: CASSLEVGDQPQHF; CDR3 DNA: TGCGCCAGCAGCTTGGAGGTGGGCGATCAGCCCCAGCATTTT
J gene: TRBJ2-7; CDR3 length: 16; clone size: NA; V gene: TRBV4-2; D gene: TRBD2; CDR3 protein: CASSQEVSGIGGEQYF; CDR3 DNA: TGTGCCAGCAGCCAAGAAGTTAGCGGGATAGGCGGCGAGCAGTACTTC
J gene: TRBJ2-5; CDR3 length: 16; clone size: NA; V gene: TRBV15; D gene: NA; CDR3 protein: CATSTAPGPLRETQYF; CDR3 DNA: TGTGCCACCAGCACGGCTCCGGGCCCCCTTCGAGAGACCCAGTACTTC
J gene: TRBJ2-2; CDR3 length: 13; clone size: NA; V gene: TRBV4-2; D gene: NA; CDR3 protein: CASSYMNTGELFF; CDR3 DNA: TGTGCCAGCAGTTATATGAACACCGGGGAGCTGTTTTTT
J gene: TRBJ2-5; CDR3 length: 13; clone size: NA; V gene: TRBV18; D gene: TRBD1; CDR3 protein: CASSTTGSETQYF; CDR3 DNA: TGTGCCAGCTCAACGACAGGGTCAGAGACCCAGTACTTC
J gene: TRBJ1-4; CDR3 length: 15; clone size: NA; V gene: TRBV7-2; D gene: TRBD1; CDR3 protein: CASSKSGTAGEKLFF; CDR3 DNA: TGTGCCAGCAGCAAATCCGGGACAGCCGGGGAAAAACTGTTTTTT
J gene: TRBJ1-6; CDR3 length: 13; clone size: NA; V gene: TRBV6-1; D gene: TRBD1; CDR3 protein: CASGGQANSPLHF; CDR3 DNA: TGTGCCAGCGGCGGACAGGCAAATTCACCCCTCCACTTT
J gene: TRBJ2-7; CDR3 length: 16; clone size: NA; V gene: TRBV14; D gene: TRBD2; CDR3 protein: CASSQDFLGLGIEQYF; CDR3 DNA: TGTGCCAGCAGCCAAGATTTTTTGGGACTAGGCATCGAGCAGTACTTC
J gene: TRBJ2-3; CDR3 length: 14; clone size: NA; V gene: TRBV5-1; D gene: TRBD1; CDR3 protein: CASRDRGQADTQYF; CDR3 DNA: TGCGCCAGCAGGGACAGGGGGCAGGCAGATACGCAGTATTTT
J gene: TRBJ2-7; CDR3 length: 15; clone size: NA; V gene: TRBV5-1; D gene: NA; CDR3 protein: CASSLAPSDSYEQYF; CDR3 DNA: TGCGCCAGCAGCTTGGCTCCTAGCGATTCCTACGAGCAGTACTTC
J gene: TRBJ1-1; CDR3 length: 17; clone size: NA; V gene: TRBV25-1; D gene: NA; CDR3 protein: CASSESKAAGANTEAFF; CDR3 DNA: TGTGCCAGCAGTGAATCAAAAGCGGCAGGGGCGAACACTGAAGCTTTCTTT
J gene: TRBJ1-5; CDR3 length: 13; clone size: NA; V gene: TRBV19; D gene: NA; CDR3 protein: CASSRDTDQPQHF; CDR3 DNA: TGTGCCAGTAGTAGGGACACAGATCAGCCCCAGCATTTT
J gene: TRBJ2-1; CDR3 length: 13; clone size: NA; V gene: TRBV7-2; D gene: TRBD2; CDR3 protein: CASSHGRFDEQFF; CDR3 DNA: TGTGCCAGCAGCCACGGGAGGTTCGATGAGCAGTTCTTC
J gene: TRBJ1-5; CDR3 length: 16; clone size: NA; V gene: TRBV30; D gene: NA; CDR3 protein: CAWSVGISTANQPQHF; CDR3 DNA: TGTGCCTGGAGTGTAGGTATATCGACAGCCAATCAGCCCCAGCATTTT
J gene: TRBJ2-5; CDR3 length: 14; clone size: NA; V gene: TRBV10-3; D gene: NA; CDR3 protein: CAIKSQGEGETQYF; CDR3 DNA: TGTGCCATTAAGAGCCAGGGGGAGGGAGAGACCCAGTACTTC
J gene: TRBJ1-1; CDR3 length: 15; clone size: NA; V gene: TRBV7-2; D gene: NA; CDR3 protein: CASSFRQDEWTEAFF; CDR3 DNA: TGTGCCAGCAGCTTTAGACAGGATGAATGGACTGAAGCTTTCTTT
J gene: TRBJ2-1; CDR3 length: 19; clone size: NA; V gene: TRBV7-2; D gene: TRBD2; CDR3 protein: CASSGTGTSGSRAYNEQFF; CDR3 DNA: TGTGCCAGCAGCGGGACCGGGACTAGCGGGAGTAGAGCCTACAATGAGCAGTTCTTC
J gene: TRBJ2-2; CDR3 length: 14; clone size: NA; V gene: TRBV7-2; D gene: NA; CDR3 protein: CASTIWVGTGELFF; CDR3 DNA: TGTGCCAGCACAATTTGGGTGGGCACCGGGGAGCTGTTTTTT
J gene: TRBJ1-5; CDR3 length: 16; clone size: NA; V gene: TRBV19; D gene: TRBD1; CDR3 protein: CASSMGQGVSNQPQHF; CDR3 DNA: TGTGCCAGTAGTATGGGACAGGGGGTGAGCAATCAGCCCCAGCATTTT
J gene: TRBJ2-7; CDR3 length: 14; clone size: NA; V gene: TRBV5-1; D gene: NA; CDR3 protein: CASSERTDSYEQYF; CDR3 DNA: TGCGCCAGCAGCGAACGGACGGACTCCTACGAGCAGTACTTC
J gene: TRBJ2-5; CDR3 length: 14; clone size: NA; V gene: TRBV2; D gene: TRBD1; CDR3 protein: CASSDRDRGREQYF; CDR3 DNA: TGTGCCAGCAGTGACCGGGACAGGGGCCGAGAGCAGTACTTC
J gene: TRBJ2-1; CDR3 length: 15; clone size: NA; V gene: TRBV10-3; D gene: NA; CDR3 protein: CAIRGTGTQYNEQFF; CDR3 DNA: TGTGCCATCAGGGGGACCGGGACCCAGTACAATGAGCAGTTCTTC
J gene: TRBJ2-5; CDR3 length: 13; clone size: NA; V gene: TRBV28; D gene: NA; CDR3 protein: CASRGPVTETQYF; CDR3 DNA: TGTGCCAGCAGGGGGCCCGTCACGGAGACCCAGTACTTC
J gene: TRBJ2-3; CDR3 length: 13; clone size: NA; V gene: TRBV29-1; D gene: NA; CDR3 protein: CSVPGLGTDTQYF; CDR3 DNA: TGCAGCGTTCCGGGTTTAGGAACAGATACGCAGTATTTT
J gene: TRBJ2-1; CDR3 length: 13; clone size: NA; V gene: TRBV11-3; D gene: NA; CDR3 protein: CASSLVLESEQFF; CDR3 DNA: TGTGCCAGCAGCTTAGTCCTCGAGAGTGAGCAGTTCTTC
J gene: TRBJ1-4; CDR3 length: 13; clone size: NA; V gene: TRBV30; D gene: TRBD1; CDR3 protein: CASPDREEEKLFF; CDR3 DNA: TGTGCCTCCCCGGACAGGGAGGAAGAAAAACTGTTTTTT
J gene: TRBJ1-1; CDR3 length: 12; clone size: once; V gene: TRBV5-1; D gene: TRBD1; CDR3 protein: CATKDRDTEAFF; CDR3 DNA: TGCGCCACCAAAGACAGGGACACTGAAGCTTTCTTT
J gene: TRBJ2-2; CDR3 length: 16; clone size: NA; V gene: TRBV6-6; D gene: NA; CDR3 protein: CASSPPGGGNTGELFF; CDR3 DNA: TGTGCCAGCAGTCCCCCAGGGGGGGGGAACACCGGGGAGCTGTTTTTT
J gene: TRBJ2-3; CDR3 length: 13; clone size: NA; V gene: TRBV30; D gene: NA; CDR3 protein: CAWSLAGTDTQYF; CDR3 DNA: TGTGCCTGGAGTCTGGCAGGAACAGATACGCAGTATTTT
J gene: TRBJ2-3; CDR3 length: 16; clone size: NA; V gene: TRBV9; D gene: TRBD2; CDR3 protein: CASSEDLAGRTDTQYF; CDR3 DNA: TGTGCCAGCAGCGAGGACCTAGCGGGACGCACAGATACGCAGTATTTT
J gene: TRBJ2-1; CDR3 length: 12; clone size: NA; V gene: TRBV27; D gene: NA; CDR3 protein: CASSDQGNEQFF; CDR3 DNA: TGTGCCAGCAGTGACCAAGGCAATGAGCAGTTCTTC
J gene: TRBJ2-3; CDR3 length: 15; clone size: NA; V gene: TRBV7-2; D gene: TRBD2; CDR3 protein: CASSLNAGGRDTQYF; CDR3 DNA: TGTGCCAGCAGCTTAAACGCGGGAGGTCGAGATACGCAGTATTTT
J gene: TRBJ2-3; CDR3 length: 13; clone size: NA; V gene: TRBV5-1; D gene: NA; CDR3 protein: CASSSRRTDTQYF; CDR3 DNA: TGCGCCAGCAGCTCCCGTCGCACAGATACGCAGTATTTT
J gene: TRBJ1-2; CDR3 length: 13; clone size: NA; V gene: TRBV10-3; D gene: NA; CDR3 protein: CAIANSEFYGYTF; CDR3 DNA: TGTGCCATTGCCAACAGTGAATTCTATGGCTACACCTTC
J gene: TRBJ2-7; CDR3 length: 15; clone size: NA; V gene: TRBV4-1; D gene: TRBD1; CDR3 protein: CASSQNRGSSYEQYF; CDR3 DNA: TGCGCCAGCAGCCAAAACAGGGGCAGCTCCTACGAGCAGTACTTC
J gene: TRBJ1-5; CDR3 length: 14; clone size: medium-sized; V gene: TRBV2; D gene: NA; CDR3 protein: CASSDEGYNQPQHF; CDR3 DNA: TGTGCCAGCAGTGATGAGGGGTACAATCAGCCCCAGCATTTT
J gene: TRBJ2-4; CDR3 length: 16; clone size: NA; V gene: TRBV30; D gene: NA; CDR3 protein: CAWAAASAQSRNIQYF; CDR3 DNA: TGTGCCTGGGCCGCAGCTAGCGCCCAGAGTAGAAACATTCAGTACTTC
J gene: TRBJ2-2; CDR3 length: 13; clone size: NA; V gene: TRBV5-1; D gene: NA; CDR3 protein: CASREVATGELFF; CDR3 DNA: TGCGCCAGCAGAGAGGTGGCCACCGGGGAGCTGTTTTTT